This T cell receptor beta chain originates from a study of cytomegalovirus exposure and HLA in healthy donors. Study summary: Researchers found that roughly 80% of almost 400 genotyped donors fell within the Caucasian-associated ancestry cluster.

Study conclusions and caveats: Overall, 164 TCR beta chains were annotated as cytomegalovirus-associated. Sequencing likely generated an artifact that appeared as a cluster of highly shared sequence variants.

Comments on this clone: Its specificity is not known.

PCR primers comprised 60 Vbeta and 13 Jbeta primers. Sequencing used immunoSEQ multiplex PCR; TCRdb keeps in-frame clones, though not all of them. The sample lists nearly 110,000 clones, roughly 80% seen once, with approximately 2.4% in the top ten. Looked up from germline, CDR1 is SGDLS and CDR2 is YYNGEE. V lost 7 bases to trimming and J lost 6 bases, with 19 bases between them. CDR3 size: 14 residues. This sequence joins TRBV9 and TRBJ1-2; D might be TRBD1 (6 bases). Material for sequencing was PBMCs. This clonotype was obtained from a man aged 25 to 45 in good health and CMV-seronegative. Here the CDR3 DNA reads TGTGCCAGCTCCGAGTTTGGGAGGGGGGATGGCTACACCTTC. Translating it yields CASSEFGRGDGYTF.